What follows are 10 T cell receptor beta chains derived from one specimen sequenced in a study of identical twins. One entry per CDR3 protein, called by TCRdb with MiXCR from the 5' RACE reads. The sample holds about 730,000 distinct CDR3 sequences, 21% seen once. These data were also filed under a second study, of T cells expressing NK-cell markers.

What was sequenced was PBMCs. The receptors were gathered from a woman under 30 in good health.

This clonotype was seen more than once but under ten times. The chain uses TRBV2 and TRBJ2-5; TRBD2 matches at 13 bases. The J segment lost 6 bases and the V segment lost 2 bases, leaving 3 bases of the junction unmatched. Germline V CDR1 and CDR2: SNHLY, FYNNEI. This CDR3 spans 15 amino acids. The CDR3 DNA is TGTGCCAGCAGTGAAACTAGCGGGAGGGCCCAGACCCAGTACTTC. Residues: CASSETSGRAQTQYF.

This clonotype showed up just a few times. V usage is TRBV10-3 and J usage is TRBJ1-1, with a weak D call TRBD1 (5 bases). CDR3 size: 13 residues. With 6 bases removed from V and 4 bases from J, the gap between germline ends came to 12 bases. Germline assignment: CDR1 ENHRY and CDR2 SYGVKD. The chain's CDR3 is CAISLQGVTEAFF. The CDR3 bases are TGTGCCATCAGCCTTCAGGGTGTCACTGAAGCTTTCTTT.

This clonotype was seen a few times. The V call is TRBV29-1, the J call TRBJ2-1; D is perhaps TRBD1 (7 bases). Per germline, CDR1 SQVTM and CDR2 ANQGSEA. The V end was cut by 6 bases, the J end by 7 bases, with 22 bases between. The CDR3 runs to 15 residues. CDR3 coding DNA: TGCAGCGTATCGAGTGGAGGGGGCGTTTATAATGAGCAGTTCTTC. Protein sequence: CSVSSGGGVYNEQFF.

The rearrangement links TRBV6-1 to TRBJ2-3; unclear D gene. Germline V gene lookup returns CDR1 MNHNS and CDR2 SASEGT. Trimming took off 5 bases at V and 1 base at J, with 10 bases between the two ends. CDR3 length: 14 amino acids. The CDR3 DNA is TGTGCCAGCAGTCGAGGAGTGGGCACAGATACGCAGTATTTT. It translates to CASSRGVGTDTQYF.

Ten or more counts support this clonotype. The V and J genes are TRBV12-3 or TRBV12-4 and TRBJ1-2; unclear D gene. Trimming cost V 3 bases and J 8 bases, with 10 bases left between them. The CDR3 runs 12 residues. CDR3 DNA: TGTGCCAGCAGTTTTCGAGGGTCCGGCTACACCTTC. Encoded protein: CASSFRGSGYTF.

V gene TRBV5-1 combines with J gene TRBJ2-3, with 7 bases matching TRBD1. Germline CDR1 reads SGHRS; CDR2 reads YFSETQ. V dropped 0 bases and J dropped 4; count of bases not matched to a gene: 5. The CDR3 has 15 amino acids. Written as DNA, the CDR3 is TGCGCCAGCAGCTTGGAGGGGGCCGGCGCAGATACGCAGTATTTT. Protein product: CASSLEGAGADTQYF.

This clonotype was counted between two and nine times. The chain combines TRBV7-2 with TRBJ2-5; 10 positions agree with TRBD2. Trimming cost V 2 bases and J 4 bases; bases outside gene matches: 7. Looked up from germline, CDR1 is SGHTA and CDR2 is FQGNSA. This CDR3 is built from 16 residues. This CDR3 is CASSLWSGRDVETQYF. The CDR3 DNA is TGTGCCAGCAGCTTATGGAGCGGGAGGGACGTAGAGACCCAGTACTTC.

The CDR3 loop reads CASSPAGARGAPEAFF. In DNA form, the CDR3 reads TGTGCCAGCAGCCCTGCCGGGGCGCGGGGTGCACCTGAAGCTTTCTTT. The V call is TRBV9, the J call TRBJ1-1, with D possibly being TRBD1 (5 bases). Deletions cut 4 bases from V and 6 bases from J, with 22 bases between. The CDR3 totals 16 residues. Germline CDR1 and CDR2: SGDLS and YYNGEE. The entire variable domain, with the rest obtained from reference TRBV9 and TRBJ1-1, is as follows: DSGVTQTPKHLITATGQRVTLRCSPRSGDLSVYWYQQSLDQGLQFLIQYYNGEERAKGNILERFSAQQFPDLHSELNLSSLELGDSALYFCASSPAGARGAPEAFFGQGTRLTVV.

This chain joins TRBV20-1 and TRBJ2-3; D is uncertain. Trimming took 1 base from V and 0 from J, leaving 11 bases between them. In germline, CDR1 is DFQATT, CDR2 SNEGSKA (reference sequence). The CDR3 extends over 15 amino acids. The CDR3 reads CSARVVYPSTDTQYF. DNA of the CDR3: TGCAGTGCTAGAGTGGTTTACCCTAGCACAGATACGCAGTATTTT.

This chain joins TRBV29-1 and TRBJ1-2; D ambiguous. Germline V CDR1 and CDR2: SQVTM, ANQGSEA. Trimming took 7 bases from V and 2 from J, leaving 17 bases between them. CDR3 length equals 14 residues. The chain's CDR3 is CSAGNREANYGYTF. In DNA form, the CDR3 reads TGCAGCGCGGGCAACAGAGAAGCAAACTATGGCTACACCTTC.